This TCR beta chain was found in a study of blood T cell repertoires in COVID-19. Study information: Sites across the United States, Italy and Spain contributed samples from acute and convalescent COVID-19. T cells, B-cell-depleted T cells, or PBMCs provided the cDNA or gDNA that served as material.

Per the authors' pipeline: Cell counts per sample came from amplifying reference gene primers. TCRdb keeps only in-frame clones here, not all; method: immunoSEQ multiplex PCR. V, J and clone size were drawn from that table, and D and trimming were deduced from the DNA. The table includes tens of thousands of clones, approximately 80% detected once. This sequence was found in a human donor in a cohort sampled during active COVID-19. Source material: peripheral blood.

This CDR3 reads CASSSDSYEQYF. The DNA for the CDR3 is TGCGCCAGCAGCTCGGACAGCTACGAGCAGTACTTC. The chain is built from TRBV5-1 and TRBJ2-7; possible D gene TRBD1, 6 bases. Germline CDR1 and CDR2: SGHRS and YFSETQ. This CDR3 spans 12 amino acids. V dropped 3 bases and J dropped 3 bases, with 7 bases sitting between them.